This T cell receptor (beta chain) is drawn from a study of tumor-infiltrating lymphocytes in primary liver carcinoma. Germline DNA was also extracted, and blood RNA was taken from unsorted whole blood. Note on this clonotype: A clone one base away is much larger, so this may be a read error.

This CDR3 has 11 residues. Germline lookup yields CDR1 SQVTM and CDR2 ANQGSEA. V shed 7 bases and J shed 12 bases, with 16 bases lying between them. A constant-region primer primed TCR beta cDNA synthesis from about 0.55 ug of total RNA. Investigators got TCR beta libraries out of three nested multiplex PCR rounds, done with slightly modified ARM-PCR. PCR rounds one and two used TRBV1-TRBV30 forward primers with a C-beta reverse primer for 10 cycles each. TCRdb itself ran the multiplex PCR reads through MiXCR, one entry per CDR3 protein. The sample holds hundreds of thousands of distinct CDR3 sequences, about 62% seen once.

Sequenced: peripheral blood. The gene calls are TRBV29-1 and TRBJ1-3; TRBD1 might be the D (5 bases). This sequence originates from a man aged 40-55 years with primary liver carcinoma and hepatitis B virus infection. CDR3 DNA sequence: TGCAGCGGATCAATGGCGGACAACATATATTTT. Its protein product is CSGSMADNIYF.